The present TCR beta chain was sequenced within a study of molecular identifiers for immune sequencing clone quantification. Whole-study context: RNA from around 20,000 or 100,000 naive CD8 cells was split five ways in replicates, with four sequenced. Whole-study findings and limits: Over 98% of effector molecules, yet under 1% of naive-cell molecules, were held by clones above 20 RNA copies.

In this sample, this clonotype turned up a few times. Its target is unknown. Preparation methods for the bulk TCR libraries were those previously described, with listed TCR primers. In TCRdb, the PCR reads were re-called with MiXCR into one record per CDR3 protein. The profile shows some 320,000 distinct CDR3 sequences, over 20% of them singletons. The CD8+CD4-CCR7+CD45RA+ phenotype defined the sorted naive CD8 T cells. Germline lookup yields CDR1 LNHDA and CDR2 SQIVND (reference sequence). The CDR3 contains 18 residues. V lost 3 bases, J lost 2 bases, and 11 bases stayed unmatched. V and J are TRBV19 and TRBJ2-3; 10 nucleotides match TRBD2. This receptor was obtained from a human donor in good health. Some libraries in this study had Jurkat cell RNA spiked in. The sequenced sample was naive CD8+ T cells from blood, with Jurkat cell RNA spiked in. The subset here: FACS-sorted CD8+CD4-CCR7+CD45RA+ naive T cells. The CDR3 loop reads CASSIGTSGMGPTDTQYF. CDR3 DNA: TGTGCCAGTAGTATTGGCACTAGCGGGATGGGACCCACAGATACGCAGTATTTT.